This passage covers 28 T cell receptor beta chains from one sample sequenced in a study of blood T cell repertoires in COVID-19. Measured with immunoSEQ multiplex PCR; TCRdb has only the in-frame clones, and not every one. The sample includes 100,000 or so clones, over 75% seen only once; the top ten take around 3.9%. The sequencing input was peripheral blood. Receptors originate from a man aged 50 to 60 with acute or convalescent COVID-19.

This clone was detected once. This sequence joins TRBV28 and TRBJ1-2; D not resolved. Germline CDR1 MDHEN, CDR2 SYDVKM. This CDR3 comprises 14 residues. Between the trimmed V and J ends, which lost 2 bases and 1 base, there was a span of 8 bases. In nucleotides, the CDR3 is TGTGCCAGCAGTTTAGGCAGCGTTAACTATGGCTACACCTTC. Its protein product is CASSLGSVNYGYTF.

The chain links TRBV30 to TRBJ1-1, with 9 bases matching TRBD1. The CDR3 runs to 13 residues. V gave up 4 bases and J gave up 9 bases; unmatched junction bases: 9. Germline V CDR1 and CDR2: GTSNPN, SVGIG (reference sequence). The CDR3 nucleotides read TGTGCCTGGACTACAGGGGGCTTTACTCAAGCTTTCTTT. This translates into CAWTTGGFTQAFF.

CDR3 in DNA: TGCGCCAGCAGCCAAGTGGCTAGCGGGAGGGCCTACAATGAGCAGTTCTTC. Amino acids: CASSQVASGRAYNEQFF. The chain has TRBV4-1 and TRBJ2-1; TRBD2 matches 12 bases. This CDR3 has 17 residues. The ends lost 1 base at V and 2 bases at J; junction bases unmatched: 3. Germline CDR1 MGHRA, CDR2 YSYEKL.

The chain employs TRBV6-4 and TRBJ2-2; 11 positions agree with TRBD2. Germline V gene lookup returns CDR1 MRHNA and CDR2 SNTAGT. The CDR3 loop spans 14 amino acids. V dropped 8 bases and J dropped 6; count of bases not matched to a gene: 5. The CDR3 here is CASVLAGGPGELFF. The CDR3 region has the DNA TGTGCCAGCGTATTAGCGGGGGGGCCCGGGGAGCTGTTTTTT.

V is TRBV27 and J is TRBJ1-4; D unclear. The CDR3 is 15 amino acids. Germline V gene sequence: CDR1 MNHEY, CDR2 SMNVEV (reference sequence). Between the trimmed V and J ends, which lost 5 bases and 0 bases, there was a span of 10 bases. The CDR3 nucleotides are TGTGCCAGCAGTCCCTCCCGTGCAACTAATGAAAAACTGTTTTTT. This encodes CASSPSRATNEKLFF.

The chain couples TRBV24-1 to TRBJ1-2; TRBD1 matches at 7 bases. The ends lost 2 bases at V and 3 bases at J; junction bases unmatched: 5. Germline loops: CDR1 KGHDR, CDR2 SFDVKD. The CDR3 consists of 15 residues. DNA of the CDR3: TGTGCCACCAGTGATTGGGACAGTGCTCACTATGGCTACACCTTC. Its translation: CATSDWDSAHYGYTF.

This clone was seen only once. The rearrangement joins TRBV4-1 to TRBJ2-7, with 7 bases fitting TRBD2. The CDR3 sequence is 13 residues long. CDR1 and CDR2 from the germline V gene are MGHRA and YSYEKL. V gave up 0 bases and J gave up 6 bases; unmatched junction bases: 2. In DNA, the CDR3 is TGCGCCAGCAGCCAAGAACTAGCGCGCGAGCAGTACTTC. This translates into CASSQELAREQYF.

This sequence joins TRBV7-9 and TRBJ1-4; the D gene is possibly TRBD1 (5 bases). The CDR3 runs 15 residues. Germline V gene data show CDR1 as SEHNR and CDR2 as FQNEAQ (reference sequence). V was cut by 1 base and J by 5 bases, with 11 bases left in between. CDR3 loop: CASSLGGVANEKLFF. In DNA, the CDR3 is TGTGCCAGCAGCTTAGGGGGGGTAGCGAATGAAAAACTGTTTTTT.

The chain couples TRBV28 to TRBJ1-3, with D perhaps matching TRBD1 (5 bases). Trimming pared 6 bases from V and 0 bases from J, leaving 15 bases between. This CDR3 has 16 amino acids. The germline V gene has CDR1 MDHEN and CDR2 SYDVKM. CDR3 DNA: TGTGCCAGCAGCCCGCCTGGGGCGTACTCTGGAAACACCATATATTTT. The encoded protein is CASSPPGAYSGNTIYF.

The chain has TRBV11-2 and TRBJ1-4, with no clear D. CDR3 length equals 15 residues. Per germline, CDR1 SGHAT and CDR2 FQNNGV. The V and J ends lost 5 bases and 5 bases respectively, with 15 bases between them. CDR3 DNA: TGTGCCAGCAGCGCCTTAAATGCGGTCAATGAAAAACTGTTTTTT. This translates into CASSALNAVNEKLFF. Full variable domain (outside the CDR3, taken from reference TRBV11-2 and TRBJ1-4): EAGVAQSPRYKIIEKRQSVAFWCNPISGHATLYWYQQILGQGPKLLIQFQNNGVVDDSQLPKDRFSAERLKGVDSTLKIQPAKLEDSAVYLCASSALNAVNEKLFFGSGTQLSVL.

This clone was recorded once. This chain uses TRBV11-3 with TRBJ2-1; D gene unclear. The CDR3 covers 12 residues. Germline CDR1 and CDR2: SGHNT and YENEEA. V lost 3 bases to trimming and J lost 6 bases, with 6 bases between them. The CDR3 DNA is TGTGCCAGCAGCTTTTCAGGCAATGAGCAGTTCTTC. It encodes CASSFSGNEQFF.

The rearrangement uses TRBV11-3 and TRBJ2-1, with 11 positions matching TRBD2. The CDR3 runs to 14 residues. CDR1 and CDR2 (germline): SGHNT, YENEEA. V lost 5 bases to trimming and J lost 10 bases; unmatched junction nucleotides: 7. In DNA, the CDR3 is TGTGCCAGCAGCGGTAGCGGGAGGGCCGGGGAGCAGTTCTTC. Encoded protein: CASSGSGRAGEQFF.

This chain connects TRBV4-2 to TRBJ2-5; D remains ambiguous. Trimming left V 1 base short and J 1 base short, with 10 bases between. The CDR3 has 15 residues. CDR1 is LGHNA, CDR2 YNFKEQ, per germline. CDR3 in amino acids: CASSQAWRIQETQYF. CDR3 DNA sequence: TGTGCCAGCAGCCAAGCATGGAGAATCCAAGAGACCCAGTACTTC.

The rearrangement joins TRBV7-9 to TRBJ1-6, with D possibly being TRBD1 (5 bases). Germline CDR1 reads SEHNR; CDR2 reads FQNEAQ (reference sequence). The ends were cut back, 7 bases at V and 7 bases at J, with 8 bases in the middle. The CDR3 sequence is 12 residues long. CDR3 loop: CASIKGNSPLHF. For the CDR3, the DNA is TGTGCCAGCATAAAGGGGAATTCACCCCTCCACTTT.

V gene TRBV6-5 combines with J gene TRBJ2-1; 10 nucleotides agree with TRBD1. After removal of 4 bases from V and 8 bases from J, the junction contained 5 bases not matched to a gene. The germline CDR1 and CDR2 sequences are MNHEY and SVGAGI. The CDR3 totals 14 residues. The DNA for the CDR3 is TGTGCCAGCAGTTTACGACAGGGGGCCGATGAGCAGTTCTTC. The encoded protein is CASSLRQGADEQFF.

This clone occurred once. The chain is built from TRBV6-1 and TRBJ1-2; a possible D gene is TRBD1 (6 bases). The CDR3 covers 14 residues. Germline assignment: CDR1 MNHNS and CDR2 SASEGT. V dropped 2 bases and J dropped 5 bases, with 12 bases sitting between them. The CDR3 region has the DNA TGTGCCAGCAGTGAATTCCAGGGGCAATATGGCTACACCTTC. Translation: CASSEFQGQYGYTF.

The chain links TRBV21-1 to TRBJ1-3. TRBV21-1 represents a pseudogene. The CDR3 length is 15 residues. The CDR3 DNA follows: TGTGCCAGCAGCAAGGCGGGGGGTCCTGGAAACACCATATATTTT. As protein: CASSKAGGPGNTIYF.

The CDR3: CASSQDLANYGYTF. The CDR3 region has the DNA TGTGCCAGCAGCCAAGATCTAGCTAACTATGGCTACACCTTC. J is TRBJ1-2 and V is TRBV4-2; D is undetermined. V gave up 0 bases and J gave up 0 bases, with 5 bases separating them. This CDR3 is built from 14 residues. Germline CDR1 and CDR2: LGHNA and YNFKEQ.

This chain uses TRBV5-1 with TRBJ1-2; 7 bases map to TRBD1. The CDR3 spans 12 residues. Germline trimming cut 4 bases from V and 4 bases from J; bases unmatched to any gene: 1. CDR1 is SGHRS and CDR2 is YFSETQ in the germline V gene. The CDR3 spells CASSQGGYGYTF. The CDR3 DNA sequence: TGCGCCAGCAGCCAGGGGGGCTATGGCTACACCTTC.

This clone was observed a single time. This chain links TRBV14 with TRBJ1-4; perhaps TRBD1 as D (5 bases). Germline V gene lookup returns CDR1 SGHDN and CDR2 FVKESK. V gave up 1 base and J gave up 8 bases, with 14 bases separating them. This CDR3 has 15 residues. The CDR3 DNA follows: TGTGCCAGCAGCCAAGTCCGGGGGAGTCGCGAAAAACTGTTTTTT. This gives the protein CASSQVRGSREKLFF.

The gene calls are TRBV3-1 (or the pseudogene TRBV3-2) and TRBJ1-2; possible D gene TRBD1, 5 bases. Germline V CDR1 and CDR2: LGHDT, YNNKEL (reference sequence). This CDR3 has 12 amino acids. V was shortened by 2 bases and J by 12 bases, with 13 bases between the two germline ends. The CDR3 reads CASSQSGAMNTF. In DNA form, the CDR3 reads TGTGCCAGCAGCCAATCTGGGGCCATGAACACCTTC.

This rearrangement joins TRBV6-1 to TRBJ1-5; D not certain. Germline V lookup: CDR1 MNHNS, CDR2 SASEGT. There are 15 residues in the CDR3. Trimming shortened V by 1 base and J by 6 bases, and 13 bases separated the two germline ends. The DNA of the CDR3 is TGTGCCAGCAGTGAAGTTAGCGGCGTAAGTCAGCCCCAGCATTTT. The encoded protein is CASSEVSGVSQPQHF.

The V call is TRBV24-1, the J call TRBJ1-6; tentative D call: TRBD1 (5 bases). The V end was cut by 3 bases, the J end by 0 bases, with 14 bases between. The V gene's germline CDR1 is KGHDR and CDR2 SFDVKD. The CDR3 runs 18 residues. CDR3 bases: TGTGCCACCAGTGATCCTCAGGACACGAGCTCCTATAATTCACCCCTCCACTTT. As protein: CATSDPQDTSSYNSPLHF.

V and J are TRBV6-4 and TRBJ1-6; D not certain. CDR3 length: 14 residues. Trimming pared 5 bases from V and 0 bases from J, leaving 5 bases between. Looked up from germline, CDR1 is MRHNA and CDR2 is SNTAGT. CDR3 nucleotide sequence: TGTGCCAGCAGTCCGAGCTCCTATAATTCACCCCTCCACTTT. The encoded protein is CASSPSSYNSPLHF.

Comment on this clone: Other DNA sequences within the sample encode an identical CDR3. The chain links TRBV15 to TRBJ2-1; D is possibly TRBD2 (5 bases). Trimming took off 1 base at V and 0 bases at J, with 7 bases between the two ends. The CDR3 is 15 amino acids. In germline, CDR1 is LNHNV, CDR2 YYDKDF (reference sequence). The CDR3 is CATSRVGSSYNEQFF. CDR3 DNA: TGTGCCACCAGCAGAGTAGGGAGCTCCTACAATGAGCAGTTCTTC.

The chain couples TRBV6-5 to TRBJ2-1; 9 nucleotides align to TRBD1. This CDR3 is built from 14 residues. Trimming removed 6 bases from V and 4 bases from J; junction bases left unmatched: 4. The germline V gene encodes CDR1 MNHEY and CDR2 SVGAGI. Here the CDR3 DNA reads TGTGCCAGCAGCTGGACAGGGGTATACAATGAGCAGTTCTTC. Encoded protein: CASSWTGVYNEQFF.

The V call is TRBV11-3, the J call TRBJ1-4, with 7 bases aligning to TRBD1. Per the germline V gene, CDR1 is SGHNT and CDR2 is YENEEA. The J segment lost 8 bases and the V segment lost 4 bases, leaving 13 bases of the junction unmatched. This CDR3 spans 16 amino acids. The CDR3 loop is CASSSYQQGVDEKLFF. The CDR3 DNA sequence: TGTGCCAGCAGCTCTTACCAGCAGGGGGTGGACGAAAAACTGTTTTTT.

This rearrangement joins TRBV4-1 to TRBJ1-4; perhaps TRBD1 as D (5 bases). V was clipped by 0 bases and J by 0 bases, with 17 bases between them. Per the germline V gene, CDR1 is MGHRA and CDR2 is YSYEKL. CDR3 size: 19 residues. CDR3 amino acids: CASSQDWSRGAATNEKLFF. DNA of the CDR3: TGCGCCAGCAGCCAAGATTGGAGTAGGGGCGCTGCAACTAATGAAAAACTGTTTTTT.